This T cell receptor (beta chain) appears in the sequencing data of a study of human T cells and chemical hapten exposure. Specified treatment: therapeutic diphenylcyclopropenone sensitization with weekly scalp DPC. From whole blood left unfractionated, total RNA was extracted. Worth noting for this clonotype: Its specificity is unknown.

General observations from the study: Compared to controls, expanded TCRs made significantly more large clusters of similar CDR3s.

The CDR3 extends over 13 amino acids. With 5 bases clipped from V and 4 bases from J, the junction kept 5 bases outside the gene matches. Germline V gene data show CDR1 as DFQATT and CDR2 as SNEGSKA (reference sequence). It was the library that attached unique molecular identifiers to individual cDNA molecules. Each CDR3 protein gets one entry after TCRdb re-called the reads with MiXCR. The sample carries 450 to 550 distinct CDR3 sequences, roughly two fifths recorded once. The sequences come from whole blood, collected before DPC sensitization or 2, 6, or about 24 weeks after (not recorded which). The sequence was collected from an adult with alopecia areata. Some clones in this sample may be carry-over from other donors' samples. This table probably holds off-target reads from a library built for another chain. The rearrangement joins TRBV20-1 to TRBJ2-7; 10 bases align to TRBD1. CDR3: CSARTGGLYEQYF. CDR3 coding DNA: TGCAGTGCTCGGACAGGGGGACTGTACGAGCAGTACTTC.